This T cell receptor beta chain emerged from a study of cytomegalovirus exposure and HLA in healthy donors. The PCR used 60 Vbeta and 13 Jbeta primers. Clones were read by immunoSEQ multiplex PCR, and TCRdb kept only the in-frame ones, dropping some. The sample has under 150,000 clones, approximately 80% seen once; the top ten hold around 0.92%. Findings and caveats of the study: Cytomegalovirus status was reportedly diagnosed by the classifier with high sensitivity and specificity. Within the data, a cluster of highly shared sequence variants was likely a sequencing artifact. According to a later analysis, most TCR beta chains associated with CMV appeared HLA-restricted.

In nominal health when sampled, donors likely had unrecorded immune exposures nonetheless. The V end was cut by 5 bases, the J end by 3 bases, with 12 bases between. This CDR3 has 14 amino acids. In germline, CDR1 is SGHVS, CDR2 FQNEAQ. Concerning this clone itself: Its antigen is not known.

This TCR was recovered from a human donor in good health. The sequenced sample consisted of PBMCs. V is TRBV7-8 and J is TRBJ2-3; no definite D call. The CDR3 DNA reads TGTGCCAGCAGCCCCCCCCTGAGGACAGATACGCAGTATTTT. It codes for CASSPPLRTDTQYF.